This entry features one T cell receptor (beta chain) sequence. The sample holds many counts of this clonotype. Its antigen remains undetermined. Per-base quality was not reported, and no clone a single base away is much larger than it. This specimen belongs to a study of human T cells and chemical hapten exposure (dated by TCRdb to 2020 to 2023). General notes on the study: For sensitization, 2% DPC in acetone was applied to an approximately 2 cm by approximately 2 cm area of upper inner arm skin. This study followed changes in the peripheral blood TCR repertoire in vivo during primary and secondary sensitization of alopecia patients to the hapten diphenylcyclopropenone (DPC). Libraries were combined into a pool for sequencing, and differences in TCR yield between samples came mainly from small differences in library volumes within the pool. Throughout the study period of 20 to 30 weeks, patients also received therapeutic DPC doses to the scalp every week. Twenty-nine alopecia patients provided blood for TCR sequencing at one to four time points (pre-sensitization, 2, 6 and 24 weeks). Alopecia areata with under or over 50% scalp involvement, alopecia totalis and alopecia universalis were represented in the patient cohort, which was mostly female. Blood samples were taken from patients before sensitization (week 0) and then at 2, 6 and about 24 weeks after DPC sensitization. Patch testing on the upper back used Finn chambers containing 0.01% DPC, with scoring done after 6 days according to International Contact Dermatitis Research Group standards.

The full study reports these points: After repeated subsampling, the strength of the expansion versus patch-test correlation and the threshold at which it became significant changed. Expanded TCRs formed significantly more large CDR3 similarity clusters than pre-sensitization or healthy control sets, consistent with antigen-driven responses. The number of TCRs above 1 in 1000 frequency did not change with DPC sensitization; there was no evidence of global repertoire structure alterations. Because every patient had alopecia, a presumed autoimmune disease, the patients' immune response might differ from that of healthy individuals. The number of PT1 expanded TCRs positively correlated with patch test score, significant at thresholds 8, 16 and 32 but not 4.

Relative to germline, V is 6 bases shorter and J is 2 bases shorter, with 10 bases between their ends. The germline V gene supplies CDR1 SQVTM and CDR2 ANQGSEA. Counted from cysteine to phenylalanine, this CDR3 has 12 amino acids. Just the 36-base CDR3 DNA is kept, in frame starting at base 1. The time point label, as the study defines it: patch test 1, 2 weeks after DPC sensitization. Sample treatment or condition, as interpreted from the label and publication: therapeutic diphenylcyclopropenone sensitization with weekly scalp DPC. Blood at each patch-test visit was drawn before the patch test was applied. Eligible patients were aged 18 to 70, diagnosed with alopecia, deemed suitable for DPC therapy, and excluded if pregnant. Total RNA was isolated from unfractionated whole blood collected in Tempus Blood RNA tubes. The protocol used for the library was RACE. The sequencer was a NextSeq 500. During library preparation, unique molecular identifiers were attached to individual cDNA molecules so that TCRs could be counted in a quantitative, reproducible way. For every blood RNA sample, sequencing covered both the TCR alpha and TCR beta chains. In the original analysis: A median of about 87,000 TCRs per sample was observed, with a range of about 20,000 to 690,600. The Decombinator software suite was used to annotate V, J and CDR3 in the TCR reads. For PS versus PT1 abundance plots, all samples were subsampled to the same number of TCRs (28,000). Expanded TCRs were defined as absent before sensitization and observed at least eight times at the 2-week time point. In-frame beta chains were kept once TCRdb had trimmed the public reads at Q25 with fastp and called clones with MiXCR. Rows merge per CDR3 protein into single entries with the most common DNA and genes. The V and J calls and clone size come from TCRdb's table, not from the authors' own analysis. For this sample there are about 380,000 distinct CDR3 sequences; about 4.8% appear just once. The ten largest clones capture over 2% of the sample.

The source is a woman aged 45 to 65 with alopecia areata. Some clones in this sample may be carry-over from other donors' samples. In this chain, TRBV29-1 is recombined with TRBJ1-2; tentative D gene TRBD1, with 5 bases matching. The source was whole blood, collected in connection with sensitization to the hapten diphenylcyclopropenone (DPC). The nucleotide sequence is TGCAGCGTAGTACAGGAGAACTATGGCTACACCTTC. Its coded protein is CSVVQENYGYTF.